This entry lists 11 T cell receptor beta chains sequenced from one sample in a study of PD-1 and CTLA-4 blockade in melanoma. TCRdb's copy holds only in-frame clones and misses some; the assay was immunoSEQ multiplex PCR. The sample consists of about 31,000 clones, 88% of them appearing once. Source: CD8+ T cells from peripheral blood, taken from a patient given anti-PD-1 treatment. These TCRs come from a human donor with melanoma.

The CDR3 DNA reads as TGTGCCTGGAGCTACGGGACTAGCGGCTACGAGCAGTACTTC. It translates to CAWSYGTSGYEQYF. The J gene is TRBJ2-7, the V gene TRBV30; 11 bases map to TRBD2. This CDR3 has 14 amino acids. Germline CDR1 is GTSNPN and CDR2 is SVGIG (reference sequence). The V gene end was trimmed by 3 bases and the J gene end by 3 bases; junction bases not matched to a gene: 4.

The V gene is TRBV5-5, the J gene TRBJ2-1; TRBD2 matches 10 bases. The CDR3 has 13 amino acids. Germline V gene sequence: CDR1 SGHKS, CDR2 YYEKEE (reference sequence). With 0 bases clipped from V and 13 bases from J, the junction kept 4 bases outside the gene matches. CDR3 in DNA: TGTGCCAGCAGCTTGGGGCTAGCGGGGGAACAGTTCTTC. It codes for CASSLGLAGEQFF.

The chain uses TRBV28 and TRBJ1-1; the D is unclear. V shed 1 base and J shed 0 bases, with 12 bases lying between them. CDR1 MDHEN and CDR2 SYDVKM come from the germline V gene. This CDR3 has 16 amino acids. CDR3 nucleotide sequence: TGTGCCAGCAGTTTATCGGGGATATCCATGAACACTGAAGCTTTCTTT. This codes for CASSLSGISMNTEAFF.

The chain couples TRBV5-1 to TRBJ1-5, with a possible D match to TRBD1 (5 bases). V gave up 0 bases and J gave up 1 base, with 11 bases separating them. The CDR3 runs 16 residues. Germline loops: CDR1 SGHRS, CDR2 YFSETQ. The CDR3 bases are TGCGCCAGCAGCTTGGAGGGGCCCGCCAGCAATCAGCCCCAGCATTTT. Its translation is CASSLEGPASNQPQHF.

The chain uses TRBV4-3 and TRBJ1-3; no firm D call. The CDR3 is 16 residues long. V was shortened by 4 bases and J by 0 bases, with 13 bases between the two germline ends. CDR1 is LGHNA, CDR2 YSLEER, per germline. CDR3 protein: CASSLATDNSGNTIYF. CDR3 DNA sequence: TGCGCCAGCAGCCTGGCGACGGATAACTCTGGAAACACCATATATTTT.

This rearrangement joins TRBV5-6 to TRBJ1-6; 10 nucleotides agree with TRBD1. Germline loops: CDR1 SGHDT, CDR2 YYEEEE. The CDR3 totals 18 residues. Germline trimming cut 4 bases from V and 8 bases from J; bases unmatched to any gene: 15. For the CDR3, the DNA is TGTGCCAGCAGCGCCCCCGACCGGGACAGGGGAAGAGATTCACCCCTCCACTTT. It specifies CASSAPDRDRGRDSPLHF.

The chain uses TRBV12-3 or TRBV12-4 and TRBJ1-2; D is unclear. The CDR3 runs to 13 residues. V lost 5 bases to trimming and J lost 4 bases, with 11 bases between them. The chain's CDR3 is CASSRGTAYGYTF. For the CDR3, the DNA is TGTGCCAGCAGTCGAGGTACGGCCTATGGCTACACCTTC.

V is TRBV2 and J is TRBJ1-1; unclear D gene. Per the germline V gene, CDR1 is SNHLY and CDR2 is FYNNEI. CDR3 length equals 12 residues. The ends were cut back, 5 bases at V and 4 bases at J, with 8 bases in the middle. The CDR3 region is CASSPSVTEAFF. Here the CDR3 DNA reads TGTGCCAGCAGTCCGTCAGTCACTGAAGCTTTCTTT.

The V call is TRBV7-8, the J call TRBJ2-5, with 10 bases identical to TRBD2. The CDR3 is 15 amino acids. V dropped 1 base and J dropped 4; count of bases not matched to a gene: 3. CDR1 is SGHVS and CDR2 is FQNEAQ in the germline V gene. The CDR3 sequence: CASSLGSGGVETQYF. The CDR3 bases are TGTGCCAGCAGCTTAGGGAGCGGGGGGGTAGAGACCCAGTACTTC.

The chain has TRBV27 and TRBJ2-3; 7 bases line up with TRBD2. Germline V gives CDR1 MNHEY, CDR2 SMNVEV (reference sequence). This CDR3 contains 14 residues. Unmatched junction bases numbered 11, after V lost 8 bases and J lost 6 bases. For the CDR3, the DNA is TGTGCCAGCCTCGACGGGGGGTCACCGGATACGCAGTATTTT. It is translated as CASLDGGSPDTQYF.

The chain combines TRBV7-2 with TRBJ2-1; D not certain. The V gene's germline CDR1 is SGHTA and CDR2 FQGNSA. CDR3 length equals 13 residues. The V and J ends lost 7 bases and 7 bases respectively, with 14 bases between them. The CDR3 spells CASTLSVGNEQFF. In nucleotides, the CDR3 is TGTGCCAGCACCCTGAGTGTAGGAAATGAGCAGTTCTTC. Filled out from reference TRBV7-2 and TRBJ2-1, the complete variable domain reads GAGVSQSPSNKVTEKGKDVELRCDPISGHTALYWYRQSLGQGLEFLIYFQGNSAPDKSGLPSDRFSAERTGGSVSTLTIQRTQQEDSAVYLCASTLSVGNEQFFGPGTRLTVL.